One and the same sample provided the 17 T cell receptor beta chains below, sequenced in a study of human T cells and chemical hapten exposure. This sample's time point: patch test 3, about 24 weeks after DPC sensitization. Documented treatment: therapeutic diphenylcyclopropenone sensitization with weekly scalp DPC. Each CDR3 protein gets one entry after TCRdb re-called the RACE reads with MiXCR. This sample carries about 170,000 distinct CDR3 sequences, around a quarter of them seen once, and the ten largest clones take around 2.3%. The sequencing used whole blood, collected in connection with sensitization to the hapten diphenylcyclopropenone (DPC). These TCRs come from a woman between 18 and 29 years old with alopecia areata. Some clones in this sample may be carry-over from other donors' samples.

The table lists this clonotype with many counts. The junction and the germline gene differ at one end; a read error may be behind it. This chain joins TRBV7-7 and TRBJ2-2; 8 positions agree with TRBD1. This CDR3 is 14 amino acids long. CDR1 is SSHAT and CDR2 is FNYEAQ in the germline V gene (reference sequence). CDR3 coding DNA: TGTGCTAGCAGCAGAGGACAGGGTTCCGGGGAGCTGTTTTTT. It is translated as CASSRGQGSGELFF.

The chain links TRBV4-3 to TRBJ2-3, with TRBD2 identical over 8 bases. The CDR3 sequence is 16 residues long. J lost 2 bases, V lost 1 base, and 5 bases had no gene match. Germline CDR1 and CDR2: LGHNA and YSLEER. CDR3 nucleotides: TGCGCCAGCAGCCAAGGAAGCGGGGGCCTCACAGATACGCAGTATTTT. It codes for CASSQGSGGLTDTQYF.

This chain uses TRBV12-3 or TRBV12-4 with TRBJ2-5, with a weak D call TRBD2 (5 bases). The CDR3 contains 13 residues. V dropped 2 bases and J dropped 4 bases, with 8 bases sitting between them. The CDR3 DNA reads as TGTGCCAGCAGTTTATCGGGGATAGAGACCCAGTACTTC. Its translation is CASSLSGIETQYF.

This clonotype has just a few counts. The J gene is TRBJ1-6, the V gene TRBV6-2 or TRBV6-3; the D gene is possibly TRBD1 (5 bases). Germline CDR1 is MNHEY and CDR2 is SVGEGT. V shed 8 bases and J shed 6 bases, with 11 bases lying between them. This CDR3 is built from 13 residues. CDR3 nucleotides: TGTGCCAGCGCACGGGACGGTAATTCACCCCTCCACTTT. As protein: CASARDGNSPLHF.

The chain carries TRBV20-1 and TRBJ2-3; D might be TRBD2 (6 bases). Germline-derived CDR1 and CDR2 are DFQATT and SNEGSKA (reference sequence). The CDR3 loop spans 15 amino acids. Trimming pared 2 bases from V and 2 bases from J, leaving 14 bases between. Written as DNA, the CDR3 is TGCAGTGCTAGATTTAGCGGTTTTAACACAGATACGCAGTATTTT. This encodes CSARFSGFNTDTQYF.

The genes are TRBV29-1 and TRBJ2-1; TRBD2 matches 10 bases. Germline CDR1 SQVTM, CDR2 ANQGSEA. The trim removed 4 bases at V and 4 bases at J, leaving 4 bases unmatched. CDR3 length equals 14 residues. The CDR3 loop is CSVASGSPYNEQFF. Written as DNA, the CDR3 is TGCAGCGTTGCTAGCGGGAGCCCTTACAATGAGCAGTTCTTC.

The table lists this clonotype with many counts. The V call is TRBV5-1, the J call TRBJ1-1; no reliable D call. This CDR3 has 13 residues. The germline gives CDR1 SGHRS, CDR2 YFSETQ. The germline V and J ends were trimmed by 0 bases and 0 bases, with 3 bases remaining between them. The CDR3 sequence: CASSLEVNTEAFF. Here the CDR3 DNA reads TGCGCCAGCAGCTTGGAGGTGAACACTGAAGCTTTCTTT.

V and J are TRBV12-3 or TRBV12-4 and TRBJ1-1, with unresolved D. Trimming stripped 2 bases from V and 0 bases from J, with 7 bases between. The CDR3 extends over 14 amino acids. DNA of the CDR3: TGTGCCAGCAGTTTACTCAGGCTGAACACTGAAGCTTTCTTT. This sequence encodes CASSLLRLNTEAFF.

As concerns this clonotype: The junction does not match germline at one end; this may be a read error. This chain joins TRBV4-3 and TRBJ1-5; TRBD1 aligns across 8 bases. This CDR3 region has 15 residues. Per the germline V gene, CDR1 is LGHNA and CDR2 is YSLEER. CDR3 nucleotides: TGCGCCAGCAGCCAATGGACAGGGCGGAATCTGCCCCAGCATTTT. Amino acids: CASSQWTGRNLPQHF.

The chain has TRBV9 and TRBJ2-7; D gene uncertain. Germline V gene data show CDR1 as SGDLS and CDR2 as YYNGEE. Trimming stripped 1 base from V and 0 bases from J, with 8 bases between. This CDR3 is 14 amino acids long. CDR3 amino acids: CASSVLGTSYEQYF. The CDR3 nucleotides read TGTGCCAGCAGCGTATTGGGCACCTCCTACGAGCAGTACTTC.

V is TRBV9 and J is TRBJ2-3; D possibly corresponds to TRBD2 (6 bases). Trimming took off 0 bases at V and 0 bases at J, with 11 bases between the two ends. Per germline, CDR1 SGDLS and CDR2 YYNGEE. The CDR3 has 16 residues. The CDR3, as DNA: TGTGCCAGCAGCGTAGGAGGCGGGGTTAGCACAGATACGCAGTATTTT. Its protein product is CASSVGGGVSTDTQYF.

This clonotype was observed a handful of times. The chain combines TRBV7-9 with TRBJ2-5; TRBD2 agrees at 10 bases. This CDR3 is built from 15 residues. Unmatched junction bases numbered 3, after V lost 2 bases and J lost 3 bases. The germline gives CDR1 SEHNR, CDR2 FQNEAQ (reference sequence). The CDR3 is CASSLIAGGEETQYF. The DNA of the CDR3 is TGTGCCAGCAGCTTAATAGCGGGGGGAGAAGAGACCCAGTACTTC. Drawing the rest from reference TRBV7-9 and TRBJ2-5, the complete variable domain is DTGVSQNPRHKITKRGQNVTFRCDPISEHNRLYWYRQTLGQGPEFLTYFQNEAQLEKSRLLSDRFSAERPKGSFSTLEIQRTEQGDSAMYLCASSLIAGGEETQYFGPGTRLLVL.

The chain employs TRBV5-6 and TRBJ1-6, with D perhaps TRBD1 (6 bases). This CDR3 contains 16 residues. Trimming removed 0 bases at V and 6 bases at J, with 13 bases between. Germline V gives CDR1 SGHDT, CDR2 YYEEEE. The DNA for the CDR3 is TGTGCCAGCAGCTTGGCCCAGGGGAACTTTAATTCACCCCTCCACTTT. Encoded protein: CASSLAQGNFNSPLHF.

This rearrangement joins TRBV7-8 to TRBJ1-5, with TRBD1 as a possible D gene (5 bases). The V and J ends lost 2 bases and 7 bases respectively, with 12 bases between them. Per the germline V gene, CDR1 is SGHVS and CDR2 is FQNEAQ. This CDR3 has 14 amino acids. The DNA of the CDR3 is TGTGCCAGCAGCTTATCGACAGATTGGCAGCCCCAGCATTTT. Translation gives CASSLSTDWQPQHF.

This chain links TRBV11-1 with TRBJ2-2; D call uncertain. Germline V CDR1 and CDR2: SGHAT, FQDESV (reference sequence). V shed 1 base and J shed 6 bases, with 6 bases lying between them. The CDR3 covers 13 residues. CDR3 amino acids: CASSLGRSGELFF. The CDR3 bases are TGTGCCAGCAGCTTAGGCAGATCCGGGGAGCTGTTTTTT. Full variable domain (outside the CDR3, taken from reference TRBV11-1 and TRBJ2-2): EAEVAQSPRYKITEKSQAVAFWCDPISGHATLYWYRQILGQGPELLVQFQDESVVDDSQLPKDRFSAERLKGVDSTLKIQPAELGDSAMYLCASSLGRSGELFFGEGSRLTVL.

This clonotype was recorded many times. This sequence joins TRBV5-1 and TRBJ2-4; perhaps D is TRBD1 or TRBD2 (5 bases each). CDR1 is SGHRS and CDR2 is YFSETQ in the germline V gene. The germline V and J ends were trimmed by 4 bases and 8 bases, with 13 bases remaining between them. This CDR3 has 13 residues. In nucleotides, the CDR3 is TGCGCCAGCAGCCCGACAGCGAGGGACATTCAGTACTTC. Translating it yields CASSPTARDIQYF.

This clonotype was observed a few times. The chain couples TRBV6-2 or TRBV6-3 to TRBJ1-2; D is undetermined. Trimming pared 0 bases from V and 4 bases from J, leaving 12 bases between. This CDR3 has 15 amino acids. Germline V gives CDR1 MNHEY, CDR2 SVGEGT. The CDR3 loop is CASSYSKRSGYGYTF. CDR3 nucleotide sequence: TGTGCCAGCAGTTACTCGAAAAGGAGCGGCTATGGCTACACCTTC.